The rows below give T cell receptor beta chains drawn from one sample of a study of T cells in Graves' hyperthyroidism and ophthalmopathy. TCRdb called the multiplex PCR reads again in MiXCR, with one record for every CDR3 protein. Of about 510,000 distinct CDR3 sequences in the sample, around 15% were seen once. The sample was blood. The receptors derive from a woman aged 40-49 years with Graves' hyperthyroidism. The CDR3 runs from the conserved cysteine through the conserved F or W. A D gene is named only where the DNA matches it firmly. The size field is filled for only some rows; it gives once, few, many or a size class.

abundance	d_gene	v_gene	len	j_gene	CDR3nt	CDR3aa
many	.	TRBV18	15	TRBJ2-3	TGTGCCAGCTCACCACAAGCGACAGGCACAGATACGCAGTATTTT	CASSPQATGTDTQYF
.	TRBD2	TRBV14	19	TRBJ2-7	TGTGCCAGCAGCCAAGATTCTTCCGTGACTAGCGGGTCCACCTACGAGCAGTACTTC	CASSQDSSVTSGSTYEQYF
few	TRBD1	TRBV7-9	14	TRBJ1-5	TGTGCCAGCAGGGGACAGGGGGATTATCAGCCCCAGCATTTT	CASRGQGDYQPQHF
many	TRBD2	TRBV6-4	16	TRBJ2-2	TGTGCCAGCAGCCGACTAGCGGGTGGGCTCACCGGGGAGCTGTTTTTT	CASSRLAGGLTGELFF
many	TRBD2	TRBV12-3/TRBV12-4	13	TRBJ2-7	TGTGCCAGCAGGACGGGGAGGGCCTACGAGCAGTACTTC	CASRTGRAYEQYF
many	.	TRBV5-5	15	TRBJ1-4	TGTGCCAGCAGCCTCACAGGGACCTTCAATGAAAAACTGTTTTTT	CASSLTGTFNEKLFF
many	TRBD2	TRBV5-1	15	TRBJ2-1	TGCGCCAGCAGCTTAGCGGGAGAACCCTACAATGAGCAGTTCTTC	CASSLAGEPYNEQFF
once	.	TRBV7-2	16	TRBJ2-1	TGTGCCAGCAGCTTAGTCGGGGGCCTAGCCTCTAATGAGCAGTTCTTC	CASSLVGGLASNEQFF
many	TRBD2	TRBV7-2	15	TRBJ2-5	TGTGCCAGCAGCTCCGGGACTAGCGATCAAGAGACCCAGTACTTC	CASSSGTSDQETQYF
many	TRBD2	TRBV30	14	TRBJ2-7	TGTGCCTGGAGTGTCTCGCTAGCGGGGTACGAGCAGTACTTC	CAWSVSLAGYEQYF
few	.	TRBV5-1	16	TRBJ2-6	TGCGCCAGCAGAGTTGCCCATACCTCTGGGGCCAACGTCCTGACTTTC	CASRVAHTSGANVLTF
many	TRBD1	TRBV28	14	TRBJ2-7	TGTGCCAGCAGTTTGAGACAGGGGAACTACGAGCAGTACTTC	CASSLRQGNYEQYF
.	.	TRBV14	16	TRBJ2-2	TGTGCCAGCAGCCAAGTGGGCAGGGGATACACCGGGGAGCTGTTTTTT	CASSQVGRGYTGELFF
many	TRBD1	TRBV12-3/TRBV12-4	16	TRBJ1-5	TGTGCCAGCAGTTCCGGGGACAGGTTATCGGGTCAGCCCCAGCATTTT	CASSSGDRLSGQPQHF
many	TRBD1	TRBV7-7	16	TRBJ2-5	TGTGCTAGCAGCCCATTCGGGACAGGGGACCAAGAGACCCAGTACTTC	CASSPFGTGDQETQYF
.	TRBD2	TRBV7-2	16	TRBJ2-3	TGTGCCAGCAGCCTAGACGTAGCGGGAGTGGTAGATACGCAGTATTTT	CASSLDVAGVVDTQYF
many	.	TRBV19	13	TRBJ2-3	TGTGCCAGTAAGGAAAGGATCCCAGATACGCAGTATTTT	CASKERIPDTQYF
many	.	TRBV20-1	15	TRBJ1-4	TGCAGTGCTAGAGATTCAGGTTTTTCGGGTGAAAAACTGTTTTTT	CSARDSGFSGEKLFF
.	TRBD2	TRBV4-1	18	TRBJ2-2	TGCGCCAGCAGCCAGAGGGGCGGGGCGGGAGAGGGGACCGGGGAGCTGTTTTTT	CASSQRGGAGEGTGELFF
many	.	TRBV20-1	15	TRBJ1-5	TGCAGTACTACAGGGTACGGGGAACGCAATCAGCCCCAGCATTTT	CSTTGYGERNQPQHF
once	.	TRBV27	14	TRBJ1-5	TGTGCCAGCAGTCTGACATATCCCAATCAGCCCCAGCATTTT	CASSLTYPNQPQHF
many	TRBD1	TRBV7-3	19	TRBJ2-5	TGTGCCAGCAGCTCCAGGACAGGGGTTCCGGCGATACCGTCGGAGACCCAGTACTTC	CASSSRTGVPAIPSETQYF